This T cell receptor (beta chain) appears in the sequencing data of a study of beta chain features in type 1 diabetes. This clone was observed a few times. Germline V lookup: CDR1 MDHEN, CDR2 SYDVKM. The CDR3 consists of 16 residues. The V end lost 1 base, the J end lost 1 base, and 13 bases lay between the germline ends. The investigators reverse transcribed all of the isolated RNA, so they sequenced expressed TCRB transcripts. Measured with immunoSEQ multiplex PCR; TCRdb has only the in-frame clones, and not every one. The table includes around 300,000 clones, 7.5% to 9.5% detected once. The TCR comes from a woman aged 18-29 years in good health. The sample comprised central memory CD4+ T cells from blood. The J gene is TRBJ1-1, the V gene TRBV28; D is ambiguous. In DNA form, the CDR3 reads TGTGCCAGCAGTTTATCGGGAGCCATCGAGAACACTGAAGCTTTCTTT. The encoded protein is CASSLSGAIENTEAFF.